The entry below gives a single TCR beta chain sequence along with its context. The TCRbeta library was prepared with unique molecular identifiers. Using its own MiXCR run on the PCR reads, TCRdb lists one record per CDR3 protein. The sample has more than 400,000 distinct CDR3 sequences; around two fifths are singletons. The CDR3 has 12 amino acids. Germline CDR1 and CDR2: LGHDT and YNNKEL (reference sequence). V lost 3 bases and J 6 bases, leaving 7 bases between the germline ends. This record comes from a study of T-cell reconstitution after alpha-beta-depleted transplantation in children. This chain uses TRBV3-1 with TRBJ2-3; the D gene could be TRBD1 or TRBD2 (5 bases each). The sequencing here drew on PBMCs, taken before TCRalphabeta/CD19-depleted stem cell transplant. The clonotype originates from a girl aged 2 to 9 with aplastic anemia, due to receive a stem cell transplant. The CDR3 DNA is TGTGCCAGCAGCCAGTGGGGGGATACGCAGTATTTT. Translation gives CASSQWGDTQYF.